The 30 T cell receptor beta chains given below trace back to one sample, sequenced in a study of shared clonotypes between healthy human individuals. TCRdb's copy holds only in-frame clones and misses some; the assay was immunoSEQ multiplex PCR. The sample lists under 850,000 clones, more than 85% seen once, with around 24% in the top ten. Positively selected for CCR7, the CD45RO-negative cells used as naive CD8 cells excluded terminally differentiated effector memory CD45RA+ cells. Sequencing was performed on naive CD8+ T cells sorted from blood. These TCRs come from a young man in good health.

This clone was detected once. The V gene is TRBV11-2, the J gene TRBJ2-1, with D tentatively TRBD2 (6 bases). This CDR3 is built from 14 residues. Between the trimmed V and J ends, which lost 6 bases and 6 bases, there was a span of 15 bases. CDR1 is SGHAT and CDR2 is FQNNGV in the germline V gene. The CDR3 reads CASSHSGLLNEQFF. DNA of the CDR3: TGTGCCAGCAGTCACTCGGGACTCCTCAATGAGCAGTTCTTC.

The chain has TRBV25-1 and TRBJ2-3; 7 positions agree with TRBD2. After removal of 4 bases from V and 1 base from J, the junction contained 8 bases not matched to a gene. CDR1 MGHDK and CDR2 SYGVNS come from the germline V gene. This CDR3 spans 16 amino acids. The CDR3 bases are TGTGCCAGCAGTGTGCTGATTCGGGAGGGCACAGATACGCAGTATTTT. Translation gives CASSVLIREGTDTQYF.

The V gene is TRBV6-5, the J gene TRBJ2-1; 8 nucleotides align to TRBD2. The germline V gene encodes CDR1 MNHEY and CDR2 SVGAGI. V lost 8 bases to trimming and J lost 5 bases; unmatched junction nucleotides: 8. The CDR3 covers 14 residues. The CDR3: CASSRGSGDNEQFF. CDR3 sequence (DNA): TGTGCCAGCTCCAGGGGTAGCGGGGACAATGAGCAGTTCTTC.

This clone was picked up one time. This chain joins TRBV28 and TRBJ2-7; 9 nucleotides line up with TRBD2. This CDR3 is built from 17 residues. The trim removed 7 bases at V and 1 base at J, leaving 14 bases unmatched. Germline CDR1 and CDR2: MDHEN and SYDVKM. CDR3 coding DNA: TGTGCCAGCAACTTTCCAGGGGCGGGAGGGGGTTCCTACGAGCAGTACTTC. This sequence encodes CASNFPGAGGGSYEQYF.

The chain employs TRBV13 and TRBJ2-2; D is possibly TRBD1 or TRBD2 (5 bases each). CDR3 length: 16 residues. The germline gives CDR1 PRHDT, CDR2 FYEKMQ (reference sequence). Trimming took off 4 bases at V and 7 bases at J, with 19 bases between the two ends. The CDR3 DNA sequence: TGTGCCAGCAGCTCCCGGGACCCCTCCCCCCACGGGGAGCTGTTTTTT. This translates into CASSSRDPSPHGELFF.

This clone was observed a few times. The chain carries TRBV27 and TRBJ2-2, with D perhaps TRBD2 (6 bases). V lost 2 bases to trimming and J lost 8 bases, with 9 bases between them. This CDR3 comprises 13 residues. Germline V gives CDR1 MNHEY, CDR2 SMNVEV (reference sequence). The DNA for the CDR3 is TGTGCCAGCAGTTTAGGGAGGTCGGGGGAGCTGTTTTTT. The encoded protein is CASSLGRSGELFF.

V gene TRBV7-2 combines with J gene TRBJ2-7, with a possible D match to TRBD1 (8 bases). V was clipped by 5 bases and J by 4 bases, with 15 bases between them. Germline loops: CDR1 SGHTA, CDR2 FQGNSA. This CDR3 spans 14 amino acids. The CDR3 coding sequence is TGTGCCAGCAGCCTCGGACAGGGAGGGTACGAGCAGTACTTC. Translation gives CASSLGQGGYEQYF.

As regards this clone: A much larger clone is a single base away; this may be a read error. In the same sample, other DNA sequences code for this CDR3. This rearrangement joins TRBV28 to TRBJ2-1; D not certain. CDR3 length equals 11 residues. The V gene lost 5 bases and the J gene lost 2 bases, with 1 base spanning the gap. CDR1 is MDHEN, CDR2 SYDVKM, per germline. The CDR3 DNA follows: TGTGCCAGCAGTACCTACAATGAGCAGTTCTTC. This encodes CASSTYNEQFF.

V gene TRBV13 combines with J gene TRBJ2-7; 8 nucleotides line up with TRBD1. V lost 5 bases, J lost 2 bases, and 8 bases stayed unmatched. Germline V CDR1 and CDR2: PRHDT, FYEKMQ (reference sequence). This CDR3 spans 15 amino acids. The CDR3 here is CASSVTTGVTYEQYF. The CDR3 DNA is TGTGCCAGCAGCGTAACGACAGGGGTGACCTACGAGCAGTACTTC.

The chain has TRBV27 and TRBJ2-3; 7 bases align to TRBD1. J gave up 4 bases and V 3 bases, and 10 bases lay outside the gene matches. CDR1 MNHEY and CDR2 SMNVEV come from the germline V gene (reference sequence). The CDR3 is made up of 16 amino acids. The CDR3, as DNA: TGTGCCAGCAGTTTCTTCCGGGACAGCCGCGCAGATACGCAGTATTTT. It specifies CASSFFRDSRADTQYF.

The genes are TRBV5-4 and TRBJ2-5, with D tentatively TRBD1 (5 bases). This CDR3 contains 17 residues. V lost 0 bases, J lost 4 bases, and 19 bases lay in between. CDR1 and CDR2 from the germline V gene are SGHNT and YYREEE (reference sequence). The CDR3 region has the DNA TGTGCCAGCAGCTTGGAATTAGCAGGGTCAAGAACAGAGACCCAGTACTTC. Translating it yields CASSLELAGSRTETQYF.

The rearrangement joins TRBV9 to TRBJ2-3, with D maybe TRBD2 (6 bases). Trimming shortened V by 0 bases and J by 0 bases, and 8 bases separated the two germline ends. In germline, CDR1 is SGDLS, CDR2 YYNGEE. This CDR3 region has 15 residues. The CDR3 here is CASSVAGLSTDTQYF. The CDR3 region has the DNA TGTGCCAGCAGCGTAGCGGGACTTAGCACAGATACGCAGTATTTT.

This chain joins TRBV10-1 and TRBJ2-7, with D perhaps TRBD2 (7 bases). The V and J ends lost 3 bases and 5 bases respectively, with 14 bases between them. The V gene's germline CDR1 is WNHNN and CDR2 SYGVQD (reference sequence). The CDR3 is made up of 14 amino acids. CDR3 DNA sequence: TGCGCCAGCAGTGACGGGGGGCCAGGGAACGAGCAGTACTTC. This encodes CASSDGGPGNEQYF.

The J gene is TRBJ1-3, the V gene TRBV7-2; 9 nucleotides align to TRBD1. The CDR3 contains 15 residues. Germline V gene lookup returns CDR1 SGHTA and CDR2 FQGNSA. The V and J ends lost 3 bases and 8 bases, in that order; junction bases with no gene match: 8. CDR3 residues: CASSFPDRGVHTIYF. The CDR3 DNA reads TGTGCCAGCAGCTTTCCGGACAGGGGAGTACACACCATATATTTT.

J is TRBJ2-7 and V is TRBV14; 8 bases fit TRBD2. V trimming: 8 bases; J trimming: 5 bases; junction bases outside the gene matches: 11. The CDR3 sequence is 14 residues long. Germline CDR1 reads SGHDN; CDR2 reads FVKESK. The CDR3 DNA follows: TGTGCCAGCCGGTCTCCGCGGGAGGTGGACGAGCAGTACTTC. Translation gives CASRSPREVDEQYF.

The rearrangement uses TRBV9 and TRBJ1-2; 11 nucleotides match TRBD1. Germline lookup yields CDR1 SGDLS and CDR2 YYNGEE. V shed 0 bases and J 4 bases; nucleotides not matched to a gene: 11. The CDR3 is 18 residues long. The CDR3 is CASSVDERTGGVGYGYTF. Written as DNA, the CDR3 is TGTGCCAGCAGCGTAGATGAGAGGACAGGGGGCGTCGGCTATGGCTACACCTTC.

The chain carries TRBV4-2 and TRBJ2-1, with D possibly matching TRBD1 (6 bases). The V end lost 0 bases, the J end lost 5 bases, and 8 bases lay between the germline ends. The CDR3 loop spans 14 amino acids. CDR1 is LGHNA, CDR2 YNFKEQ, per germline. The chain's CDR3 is CASSQEQGDNEQFF. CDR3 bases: TGTGCCAGCAGCCAAGAACAGGGAGACAATGAGCAGTTCTTC.

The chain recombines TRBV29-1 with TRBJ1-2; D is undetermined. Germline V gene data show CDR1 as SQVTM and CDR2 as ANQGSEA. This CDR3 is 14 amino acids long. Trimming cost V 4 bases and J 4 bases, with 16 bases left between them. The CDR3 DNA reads TGCAGCGTTGGGGTGGTCGGGCAAGTCTATGGCTACACCTTC. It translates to CSVGVVGQVYGYTF. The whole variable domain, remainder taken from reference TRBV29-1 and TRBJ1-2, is SAVISQKPSRDICQRGTSLTIQCQVDSQVTMMFWYRQQPGQSLTLIATANQGSEATYESGFVIDKFPISRPNLTFSTLTVSNMSPEDSSIYLCSVGVVGQVYGYTFGSGTRLTVV.

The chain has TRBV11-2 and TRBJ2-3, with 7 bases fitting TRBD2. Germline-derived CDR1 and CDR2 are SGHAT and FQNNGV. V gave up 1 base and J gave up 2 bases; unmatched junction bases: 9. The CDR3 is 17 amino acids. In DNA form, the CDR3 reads TGTGCCAGCAGCTTAGTTATTGGGGGAGGGCCCACAGATACGCAGTATTTT. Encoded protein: CASSLVIGGGPTDTQYF. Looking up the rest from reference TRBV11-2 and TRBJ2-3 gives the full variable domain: EAGVAQSPRYKIIEKRQSVAFWCNPISGHATLYWYQQILGQGPKLLIQFQNNGVVDDSQLPKDRFSAERLKGVDSTLKIQPAKLEDSAVYLCASSLVIGGGPTDTQYFGPGTRLTVL.

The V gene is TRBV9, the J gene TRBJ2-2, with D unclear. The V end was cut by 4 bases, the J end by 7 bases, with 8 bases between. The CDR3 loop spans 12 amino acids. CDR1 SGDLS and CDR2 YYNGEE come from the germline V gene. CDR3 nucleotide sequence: TGTGCCAGCAGCCCGTTAGTCGGGGAGCTGTTTTTT. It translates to CASSPLVGELFF.

The CDR3 spells CASSLVVEKLFF. The CDR3 DNA is TGTGCCAGCAGCTTAGTTGTTGAAAAACTGTTTTTT. The chain is built from TRBV7-9 and TRBJ1-4; D unclear. Germline V gene data show CDR1 as SEHNR and CDR2 as FQNEAQ (reference sequence). CDR3 size: 12 residues. Trimming left V 1 base short and J 7 bases short, with 4 bases between.

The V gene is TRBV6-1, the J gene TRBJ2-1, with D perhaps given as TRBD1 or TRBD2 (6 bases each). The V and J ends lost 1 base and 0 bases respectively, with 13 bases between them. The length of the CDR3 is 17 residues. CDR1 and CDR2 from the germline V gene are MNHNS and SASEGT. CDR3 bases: TGTGCCAGCAGTGAAGAGAGGGGGACTTACTCCTACAATGAGCAGTTCTTC. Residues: CASSEERGTYSYNEQFF.

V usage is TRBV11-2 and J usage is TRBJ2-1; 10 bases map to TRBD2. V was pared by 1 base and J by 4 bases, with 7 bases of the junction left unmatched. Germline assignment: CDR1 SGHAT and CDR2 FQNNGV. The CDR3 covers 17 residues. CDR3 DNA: TGTGCCAGCAGCTTAGGAAGGTTAGCGGGGGGATACAATGAGCAGTTCTTC. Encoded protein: CASSLGRLAGGYNEQFF.

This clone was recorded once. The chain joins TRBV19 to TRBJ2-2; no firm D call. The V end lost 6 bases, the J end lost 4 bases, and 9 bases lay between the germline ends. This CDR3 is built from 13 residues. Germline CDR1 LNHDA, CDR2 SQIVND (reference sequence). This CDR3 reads CASRPFSTGELFF. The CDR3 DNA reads TGTGCCAGTAGACCCTTCAGCACCGGGGAGCTGTTTTTT. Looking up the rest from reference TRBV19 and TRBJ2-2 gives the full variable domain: DGGITQSPKYLFRKEGQNVTLSCEQNLNHDAMYWYRQDPGQGLRLIYYSQIVNDFQKGDIAEGYSVSREKKESFPLTVTSAQKNPTAFYLCASRPFSTGELFFGEGSRLTVL.

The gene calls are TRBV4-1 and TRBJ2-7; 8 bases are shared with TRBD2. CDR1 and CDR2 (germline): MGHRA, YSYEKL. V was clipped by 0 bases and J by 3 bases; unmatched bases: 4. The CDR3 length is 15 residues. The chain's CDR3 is CASSQEPGGVYEQYF. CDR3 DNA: TGCGCCAGCAGCCAAGAACCGGGAGGGGTCTACGAGCAGTACTTC.

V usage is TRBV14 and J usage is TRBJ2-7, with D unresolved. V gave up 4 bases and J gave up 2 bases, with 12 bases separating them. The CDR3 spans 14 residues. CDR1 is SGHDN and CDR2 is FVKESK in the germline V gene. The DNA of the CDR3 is TGTGCCAGCAGCCTCTTCAGAGACACCTACGAGCAGTACTTC. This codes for CASSLFRDTYEQYF.

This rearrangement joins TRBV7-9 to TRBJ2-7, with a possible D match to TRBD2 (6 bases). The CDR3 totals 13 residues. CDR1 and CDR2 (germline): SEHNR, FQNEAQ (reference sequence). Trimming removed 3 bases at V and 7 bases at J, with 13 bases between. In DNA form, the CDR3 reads TGTGCCAGCAGCTTCCGTCTGGGGGGAGAGCAGTACTTC. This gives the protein CASSFRLGGEQYF.

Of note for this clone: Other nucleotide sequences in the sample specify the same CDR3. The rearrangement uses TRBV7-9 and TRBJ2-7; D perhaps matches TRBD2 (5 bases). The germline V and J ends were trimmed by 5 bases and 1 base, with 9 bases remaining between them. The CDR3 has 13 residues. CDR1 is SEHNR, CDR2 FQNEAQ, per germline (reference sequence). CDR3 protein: CASSPGISYEQYF. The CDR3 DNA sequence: TGTGCCAGCAGCCCCGGGATTTCCTACGAGCAGTACTTC.

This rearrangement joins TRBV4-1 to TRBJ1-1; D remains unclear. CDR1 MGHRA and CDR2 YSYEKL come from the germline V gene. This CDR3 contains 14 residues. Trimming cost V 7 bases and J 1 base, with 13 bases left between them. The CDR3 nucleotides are TGCGCCAGCACCGCGCCCGGTAGGAACACTGAAGCTTTCTTT. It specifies CASTAPGRNTEAFF.

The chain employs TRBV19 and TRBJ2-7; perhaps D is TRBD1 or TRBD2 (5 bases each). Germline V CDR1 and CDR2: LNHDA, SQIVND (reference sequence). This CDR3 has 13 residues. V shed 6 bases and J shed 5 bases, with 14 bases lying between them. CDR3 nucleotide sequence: TGTGCCAGTAGCTGGGCCGGGGCCCACGAGCAGTACTTC. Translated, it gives CASSWAGAHEQYF.